In its sample, the clone carrying this T cell receptor beta chain was seen a few times. Its antigen remains unidentified. The data belong to a study of radiation and T cells in renal cell carcinoma. Across the whole study: Nephrectomy followed 15 Gy stereotactic body radiation by 4 weeks.

Germline-derived CDR1 and CDR2 are SGDLS and YYNGEE. The length of the CDR3 is 13 residues. Trimming stripped 4 bases from V and 0 bases from J, with 7 bases between. Study-wide results and caveats: From baseline, blood top tumor clonotypes peaked at 2 weeks post-radiation.

Time point described: blood 2 weeks post-SBRT. Treatment in this sample: 15 Gy SBRT to primary tumor, nephrectomy 4 weeks later. The tumor was a clear cell renal cell carcinoma. Assay: immunoSEQ multiplex PCR; the TCRdb copy retains only in-frame clones and omits some. The table shows fewer than 150,000 clones, with more than 75% occurring only once. Material: blood, obtained from a patient whose treatment included radiotherapy and nephrectomy. The chain recombines TRBV9 with TRBJ1-1; D is unclear. The source is a woman in her 70s with renal cell carcinoma. The CDR3 DNA follows: TGTGCCAGCAGCTTTTCACTGAACACTGAAGCTTTCTTT. It translates to CASSFSLNTEAFF.